This T cell receptor beta chain stems from a study of T cells expressing NK-cell markers. Study at large: The TCR beta repertoires originated in sorted CD3+CD56+NKG2C+, CD3+CD56+NKG2C- and CD3+CD56-NKG2C+ T cells. The authors sequenced eight donors, of whom seven were HCMV-seropositive and one was seronegative. Study-wide points: NKG2C+ dominant clonotype frequencies in about six donors were 1.0-7.0% of CD8+ T cells.

TCR beta libraries carry UMIs added by 5'RACE template switching. TCRdb re-called the 5' RACE reads and catalogs CDR3 proteins one per entry, DNA excluded. Its table lists over 120,000 distinct CDR3 sequences. Worth noting for this clonotype: Its specificity is unknown.

CDR1 LGHDT and CDR2 YNNKEL come from the germline V gene (reference sequence). The CDR3 covers 17 residues. The chain employs TRBV3-1 and TRBJ2-3; lacking DNA, the TRBD1 call made by TCRdb goes unchecked. The sequenced sample was blood T cells: a sorted CD56 or NKG2C T cell subset, CD4+ or CD8+ T cells, or bulk PBMC T cells (not recorded which). The sequence derives from a man between 18 and 35 years old in good health. CDR3 loop: CASSLSPGTGVSDTQYF.